This TCR beta chain was documented in a study of cytomegalovirus exposure and HLA in healthy donors. Study-level results: The study found most TCR sequences rare, yet found some public TCRs in many donors.

A word on this clone: Its antigen remains unidentified.

Germline V gene data show CDR1 as SGHDT and CDR2 as YYEEEE. The CDR3 runs 15 residues. V lost 0 bases and J lost 9, with 16 bases in between. A multiplex PCR was run with 60 Vbeta primers and 13 Jbeta primers. Produced via immunoSEQ multiplex PCR; TCRdb's table is partial and in-frame only. The sample yields some 130,000 clones, around 80% seen once. The clonotype was recovered from a man in his forties in good health and CMV-seropositive. Sequences were obtained from PBMCs. The chain carries TRBV5-6 and TRBJ1-5; D is uncertain. CDR3 loop: CASSLGAGHPRPQHF. CDR3 nucleotides: TGTGCCAGCAGCTTGGGGGCAGGCCATCCTCGGCCCCAGCATTTT.